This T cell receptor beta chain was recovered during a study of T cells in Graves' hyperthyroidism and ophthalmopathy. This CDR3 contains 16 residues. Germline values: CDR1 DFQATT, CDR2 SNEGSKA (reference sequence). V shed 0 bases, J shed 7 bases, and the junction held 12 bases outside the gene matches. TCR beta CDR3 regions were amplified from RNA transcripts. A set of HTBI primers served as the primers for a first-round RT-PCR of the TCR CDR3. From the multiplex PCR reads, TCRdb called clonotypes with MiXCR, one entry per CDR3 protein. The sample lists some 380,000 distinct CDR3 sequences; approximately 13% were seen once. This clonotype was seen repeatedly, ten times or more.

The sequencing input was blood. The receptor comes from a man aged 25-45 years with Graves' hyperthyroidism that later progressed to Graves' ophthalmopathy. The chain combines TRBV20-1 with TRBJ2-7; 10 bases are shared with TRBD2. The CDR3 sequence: CSARDKGSGGGWEQYF. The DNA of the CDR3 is TGCAGTGCTAGAGATAAAGGAAGCGGGGGGGGCTGGGAGCAGTACTTC.